Given below is one T cell receptor beta chain in context. Its specificity is not known. A junction boundary mismatches the germline segment, possibly from a read error. One entry per CDR3 protein results from TCRdb running MiXCR on the RT-PCR reads. The data hold 500,000 or so distinct CDR3 sequences, with about 15% observed a single time. The data derive from a study of response to subunit inactivated influenza vaccine. Study-wide findings and caveats: A suggestion made by the authors is that each seasonal influenza vaccination recruits few new T cells.

This clonotype was sampled from a man between 50 and 69 years old who received an inactivated influenza vaccine. Material: CD4+ T cells sorted from PBMCs, obtained roughly 24 months after vaccination.

CDR3 nucleotide sequence: TGTGCCAACAGCCCCTTCGGGACAGGGGATGGATACGAGCAGTACTTC. It encodes CANSPFGTGDGYEQYF. This rearrangement joins TRBV7-2 to TRBJ2-7, with 10 bases aligning to TRBD1. The CDR3 sequence is 16 residues long. CDR1 SGHTA and CDR2 FQGNSA come from the germline V gene.